A selection of T cell receptor beta chains follows, all from one sample in a study of blood T cell dynamics during melanoma immunotherapy. Generated by immunoSEQ multiplex PCR, the TCRdb table keeps only in-frame clones and is missing some. The sample lists 10,000 or so clones; 80% to 90% were seen once. Sample: blood, taken from a patient treated with checkpoint blockade. These receptor sequences come from a human donor with melanoma. The CDR3 runs from the conserved cysteine through the conserved F or W. The D gene is left open where the match is weak. Size values are once, few and many counts, or a class for expanded clones, and some rows have none.

TRBV28	TRBD1	NA	TRBJ1-2	TGTGCCAGCACCACAGGGGATCAGCGGGGCTACACCTTC	CASTTGDQRGYTF
TRBV5-5	NA	NA	TRBJ2-4	TGTGCCAGCAACCCCTGGGTCAAAAACATTCAGTACTTC	CASNPWVKNIQYF
TRBV9	NA	NA	TRBJ1-2	TGTGCCAGCAGCCCCCCACAGGGAACCTATGGCTACACCTTC	CASSPPQGTYGYTF
TRBV5-4	NA	once	TRBJ2-7	TGTGCCAGCAGCCAGTTGGGGGCCTCCGAGCAGTACTTC	CASSQLGASEQYF
TRBV28	TRBD2	NA	TRBJ2-3	TGTGCCAGCAGCACGAGGGGCGGGAGGCCTCATACGCAGTATTTT	CASSTRGGRPHTQYF
TRBV30	NA	NA	TRBJ2-5	TGTGCCTGGAGTACCCCCCCGGAGACCCAGTACTTC	CAWSTPPETQYF
TRBV11-3	TRBD2	NA	TRBJ2-7	TGTGCCAGCAGCTTAGGGGAGGGCTACGAGCAGTACTTC	CASSLGEGYEQYF
TRBV7-2	NA	NA	TRBJ1-5	TGTGCCAGCAGCTTAGGGACCGTGGCGGATCAGCCCCAGCATTTT	CASSLGTVADQPQHF
TRBV4-1	NA	NA	TRBJ2-7	TGCGCCAGCAGCCACCGAGTGGGGCCGGCCTACGAGCAGTACTTC	CASSHRVGPAYEQYF
TRBV19	TRBD1	NA	TRBJ1-1	TGTGCCAGTAGTCCCTCGGACAGGGGGAACACTGAAGCTTTCTTT	CASSPSDRGNTEAFF
TRBV18	NA	once	TRBJ1-1	TGTGCCAGCTCACTGGATGAGAACACTGAAGCTTTCTTT	CASSLDENTEAFF
TRBV6-5	NA	NA	TRBJ2-1	TGTGCCAGCAAGACAGCGGGCCTATCCTACAATGAGCAGTTCTTC	CASKTAGLSYNEQFF
TRBV5-1	NA	few	TRBJ2-3	TGCGCCAGCAGCTTGGGCCGATTTAGCACAGATACGCAGTATTTT	CASSLGRFSTDTQYF
TRBV11-2	TRBD1	NA	TRBJ1-2	TGTGCCAGCAGCTTAGATCGGGCGGGACAGGGCGACTATGGCTACACCTTC	CASSLDRAGQGDYGYTF
TRBV11-2	NA	NA	TRBJ1-2	TGTGCCAGCAGCTTAAGGGTCGGGGCAGACTATGGCTACACCTTC	CASSLRVGADYGYTF
TRBV6-1	NA	NA	TRBJ1-3	TGTGCCAGCAGTGAACAGGGCCGCTCTGGAAACACCATATATTTT	CASSEQGRSGNTIYF
TRBV28	TRBD2	NA	TRBJ2-7	TGTGCCAGCAGTTTATCCCCGGGGCTAGCGGGAGTGGGGCAGTACTTC	CASSLSPGLAGVGQYF
TRBV6-1	NA	NA	TRBJ2-4	TGTGCCAGCAGCGCGCAGCAGGGATTCCAGTACTTC	CASSAQQGFQYF
TRBV9	NA	NA	TRBJ2-7	TGTGCCAGCAGCGTACGGGTAGATGGGGTCGAGCAGTACTTC	CASSVRVDGVEQYF
TRBV27	TRBD1	NA	TRBJ1-1	TGTGCCAACCCCATGGGACAGGGGGGCGGTGAAGCTTTCTTT	CANPMGQGGGEAFF
TRBV7-2	NA	NA	TRBJ2-3	TGTGCCAGCAGCTTAGTCGGAACTAGCACAGATACGCAGTATTTT	CASSLVGTSTDTQYF
TRBV2	TRBD2	NA	TRBJ2-7	TGTGCCAGCAGTTCTCTAGCGGGAGCGGGCGAGCAGTACTTC	CASSSLAGAGEQYF
TRBV2	TRBD2	few	TRBJ2-2	TGTGCCAGCAGTGAGGTAGGCGGGAGCGGCGCCGGGGAGCTGTTTTTT	CASSEVGGSGAGELFF
TRBV18	TRBD2	NA	TRBJ2-3	TGTGCCACTCCTGGGACTAGCGGCAGCACAGATACGCAGTATTTT	CATPGTSGSTDTQYF
TRBV19	TRBD1	NA	TRBJ1-5	TGTGCCAGTAGTATAGGTTGGGGACAGGGGAGTAATCAGCCCCAGCATTTT	CASSIGWGQGSNQPQHF
TRBV1	NA	NA	TRBJ2-7	TGCACCAGCAGCCGGGGCTGCACTACCTACGAGCAGTACTTC	CTSSRGCTTYEQYF
TRBV5-1	NA	NA	TRBJ2-2	TGCGCCAGCAGCTTTATGGCCGCCGGGGAGCTGTTTTTT	CASSFMAAGELFF
TRBV4-1	TRBD2	NA	TRBJ2-1	TGCGCCAGCAGCCTGAGGACTAGCGGAATATACAATGAGCAGTTCTTC	CASSLRTSGIYNEQFF
TRBV7-9	NA	NA	TRBJ2-7	TGTGCCAGCAGCTTACCACAGTTATACGAGCAGTACTTC	CASSLPQLYEQYF
TRBV28	NA	NA	TRBJ2-6	TGTGCCAGCAGCTCATGGGTTTACTCTGGGGCCAACGTCCTGACTTTC	CASSSWVYSGANVLTF
TRBV28	NA	NA	TRBJ1-3	TGTGCCAGCAGTTTGGCGGATCCCGGAAACACCATATATTTT	CASSLADPGNTIYF
TRBV15	TRBD2	NA	TRBJ2-3	TGTGCCACCAGCTTTAGCGGGGGGGATACGCAGTATTTT	CATSFSGGDTQYF
TRBV28	TRBD2	NA	TRBJ2-7	TGTGCCAGCAGTTTAGTCCGGGAGGTCGCCTACGAGCAGTACTTC	CASSLVREVAYEQYF
TRBV6-1	TRBD1	NA	TRBJ2-6	TGTGCCAGCAGTGCCCCGGGACAGGGTCCCTCTGGGGCCAACGTCCTGACTTTC	CASSAPGQGPSGANVLTF
TRBV7-3	TRBD2	NA	TRBJ2-7	TGTGCCAGCAGCCTTCTCGGGCTAGCGGGAGCCTACGAGCAGTACTTC	CASSLLGLAGAYEQYF
TRBV4-3	NA	once	TRBJ2-5	TGCGCCAGCAGCCAAGGTGGGACCCAGTACTTC	CASSQGGTQYF
TRBV5-4	NA	NA	TRBJ2-7	TGTGCCAGCAGCTTCCCAGGGTCGGACGAGCAGTACTTC	CASSFPGSDEQYF
TRBV19	NA	NA	TRBJ2-1	TGTGCCAGTAGTGGTCGGGCACACAATGAGCAGTTCTTC	CASSGRAHNEQFF
TRBV27	NA	NA	TRBJ2-7	TGTGCCAGCAGCCCCCGGGGGCCTCAAGGGCAGTACTTC	CASSPRGPQGQYF
TRBV28	NA	NA	TRBJ2-7	TGTGCCAGCAGTTTGGCTAGCGCAAGCTCCTACGAGCAGTACTTC	CASSLASASSYEQYF
TRBV2	TRBD2	NA	TRBJ2-3	TGTGCCAGCAGTGAAGCGCTTCGGGGGGTAGGGCAGTATTTT	CASSEALRGVGQYF
TRBV29-1	TRBD2	NA	TRBJ2-5	TGCAGCGTTGCTTCTAGCGGGAGGGCCTGGGAGACCCAGTACTTC	CSVASSGRAWETQYF
TRBV18	NA	NA	TRBJ1-2	TGTGCCAGCTCACCAAGAGCGACGGGAGACTATGGCTACACCTTC	CASSPRATGDYGYTF
TRBV28	NA	NA	TRBJ2-3	TGTGCCAGCACTGGGGGGGGCTGGGGCACAGATACGCAGTATTTT	CASTGGGWGTDTQYF
TRBV7-6	TRBD1	NA	TRBJ2-2	TGTGCCAGCAGCCCGGACAGGGCGGGCGGGGAGCTGTTTTTT	CASSPDRAGGELFF
TRBV5-1	NA	once	TRBJ2-3	TGCGCCAGCAGCCCTTCGGGCACAGATACGCAGTATTTT	CASSPSGTDTQYF
TRBV5-3	NA	NA	TRBJ1-2	TGTGCCAGAAGCGCCGGACAAGGCTACACCTTC	CARSAGQGYTF
TRBV28	TRBD2	NA	TRBJ2-7	TGTGCCAGCAGCCGGGGACTAGCGGGAGGCCACGAGCAGTACTTC	CASSRGLAGGHEQYF
TRBV7-9	NA	NA	TRBJ2-7	TGTGCCAGCAGCAGGGGCGACTACGAGCAGTACTTC	CASSRGDYEQYF
TRBV29-1	NA	NA	TRBJ2-5	TGCAGCGTTGAAGACCCTGAGACCCAGTACTTC	CSVEDPETQYF
TRBV4-1	TRBD2	NA	TRBJ2-1	TGCGCCAGCAGCCAACTAGCGGGCCCCTACAATGAGCAGTTCTTC	CASSQLAGPYNEQFF
TRBV7-3	TRBD1	NA	TRBJ2-1	TGTGCCAGCAGCTTAGGCCCCAGGGGGGAGCAGTTCTTC	CASSLGPRGEQFF
TRBV6-1	TRBD1	NA	TRBJ1-2	TGTGCCAGCAGTCGGGGGGGGACAGGGGGCGCGGGCTACACCTTC	CASSRGGTGGAGYTF
TRBV4-3	NA	NA	TRBJ2-6	TGCGCCAGCAGCCAAGCTGGGGCCAACGTCCTGACTTTC	CASSQAGANVLTF